One sample yielded the 14 T cell receptor beta chains listed below, sequenced in a study of cytomegalovirus exposure and HLA in healthy donors. The data were produced by immunoSEQ multiplex PCR, yet TCRdb's version contains in-frame clones alone and is incomplete. The table has 120,000 to 150,000 clones, roughly 86% seen once. The sequenced sample consisted of PBMCs. Source of these receptors: a man between 18 and 35 years old in good health and CMV-seropositive.

This clone appeared a single time. CDR3 sequence (DNA): TGTGCCAGCATAGGACAGGGTTACGAGCAGTACTTC. This codes for CASIGQGYEQYF. The rearrangement uses TRBV6-1 and TRBJ2-7, with 8 bases identical to TRBD1. The CDR3 totals 12 residues. Germline V gene lookup returns CDR1 MNHNS and CDR2 SASEGT. The junction had 3 bases not matched to a gene; V was cut back by 7 bases and J by 4 bases.

The chain links TRBV19 to TRBJ2-7; 12 bases map to TRBD1. V shed 5 bases and J 4 bases; nucleotides not matched to a gene: 15. The CDR3 has 18 residues. Germline loops: CDR1 LNHDA, CDR2 SQIVND (reference sequence). The CDR3 is CASSDSFAGTGGTYEQYF. Written as DNA, the CDR3 is TGTGCCAGTAGTGATAGCTTCGCCGGGACAGGGGGCACGTACGAGCAGTACTTC.

The chain employs TRBV7-9 and TRBJ2-7; possibly TRBD1 for D (5 bases). Germline CDR1 and CDR2: SEHNR and FQNEAQ (reference sequence). This CDR3 has 12 residues. The V end was cut by 5 bases, the J end by 9 bases, with 14 bases between. The CDR3 sequence: CASSAAERGQYF. The CDR3 DNA is TGTGCCAGCAGCGCGGCGGAAAGGGGGCAGTACTTC. Using reference TRBV7-9 and TRBJ2-7 for the parts outside the CDR3, the full variable domain is DTGVSQNPRHKITKRGQNVTFRCDPISEHNRLYWYRQTLGQGPEFLTYFQNEAQLEKSRLLSDRFSAERPKGSFSTLEIQRTEQGDSAMYLCASSAAERGQYFGPGTRLTVT.

V is TRBV5-1 and J is TRBJ2-7, with TRBD1 as a possible D gene (7 bases). The CDR3 extends over 14 amino acids. V was clipped by 4 bases and J by 3 bases, with 14 bases between them. Germline assignment: CDR1 SGHRS and CDR2 YFSETQ. The CDR3 loop reads CASSGGTEVYEQYF. As DNA, the CDR3 is TGCGCCAGCAGCGGGGGGACAGAAGTCTACGAGCAGTACTTC.

The chain couples TRBV5-4 to TRBJ2-3; 9 nucleotides agree with TRBD1. The CDR3 extends over 16 amino acids. Germline CDR1 is SGHNT and CDR2 is YYREEE (reference sequence). After removal of 3 bases from V and 2 bases from J, the junction contained 7 bases not matched to a gene. In DNA form, the CDR3 reads TGTGCCAGCAGCTCGGGGACAGGGCGGAACACAGATACGCAGTATTTT. It codes for CASSSGTGRNTDTQYF.

The rearrangement joins TRBV15 to TRBJ2-7, with a tentative D call TRBD1 (6 bases). In germline, CDR1 is LNHNV, CDR2 YYDKDF (reference sequence). V gave up 3 bases and J gave up 2 bases, with 11 bases separating them. This CDR3 is 14 amino acids long. CDR3 residues: CATSRIQGPYEQYF. CDR3 nucleotide sequence: TGTGCCACCAGCAGGATACAGGGACCCTACGAGCAGTACTTC.

This clone was recorded once. The rearrangement links TRBV2 to TRBJ2-3, with D possibly matching TRBD1 (5 bases). V was cut by 7 bases and J by 5 bases, with 13 bases left in between. Germline loops: CDR1 SNHLY, CDR2 FYNNEI. The CDR3 loop spans 13 amino acids. The CDR3 sequence: CASNDPTGDTQYF. The CDR3 DNA reads TGTGCCAGCAACGACCCTACAGGAGATACGCAGTATTTT.

The genes are TRBV6-5 and TRBJ1-2; weak D call: TRBD1 (5 bases). CDR1 and CDR2 from the germline V gene are MNHEY and SVGAGI. CDR3 length equals 15 residues. The V and J ends lost 2 bases and 4 bases respectively, with 14 bases between them. As DNA, the CDR3 is TGTGCCAGCAGTTACACCGGGGGGAAACCCTATGGCTACACCTTC. As protein: CASSYTGGKPYGYTF.

The chain combines TRBV5-6 with TRBJ2-3; TRBD2 matches 13 bases. In germline, CDR1 is SGHDT, CDR2 YYEEEE. V dropped 4 bases and J dropped 6; count of bases not matched to a gene: 5. The CDR3 sequence is 15 residues long. CDR3 residues: CASSAGTSGADTQYF. CDR3 nucleotide sequence: TGTGCCAGCAGCGCCGGGACTAGCGGGGCGGATACGCAGTATTTT.

This clone turned up a few times. The chain couples TRBV7-2 to TRBJ2-5; 7 positions match TRBD2. The V and J ends lost 3 bases and 3 bases, in that order; junction bases with no gene match: 7. CDR3 length equals 15 residues. CDR1 and CDR2 (germline): SGHTA, FQGNSA. The CDR3 is CASSFVAGWKETQYF. In DNA, the CDR3 is TGTGCCAGCAGCTTCGTAGCGGGTTGGAAAGAGACCCAGTACTTC.

The CDR3 reads CASSLWLAGGNEQFF. DNA of the CDR3: TGTGCCAGCAGCTTATGGCTAGCGGGAGGGAATGAGCAGTTCTTC. The rearrangement links TRBV7-2 to TRBJ2-1, with 12 positions matching TRBD2. The ends lost 2 bases at V and 7 bases at J; junction bases unmatched: 3. Looked up from germline, CDR1 is SGHTA and CDR2 is FQGNSA. This CDR3 contains 15 residues.

This chain uses TRBV7-9 with TRBJ1-4; 7 bases are shared with TRBD1. V lost 4 bases, J lost 6 bases, and 5 bases stayed unmatched. In germline, CDR1 is SEHNR, CDR2 FQNEAQ (reference sequence). The CDR3 loop spans 14 amino acids. CDR3 coding DNA: TGTGCCAGCAGCTCCGACAGGGAGTATGAAAAACTGTTTTTT. It yields the protein CASSSDREYEKLFF.

This rearrangement joins TRBV5-1 to TRBJ1-4; D might be TRBD1 (6 bases). Germline V lookup: CDR1 SGHRS, CDR2 YFSETQ. The V end lost 4 bases, the J end lost 3 bases, and 13 bases lay between the germline ends. CDR3 length equals 15 residues. In DNA form, the CDR3 reads TGCGCCAGCAGCAGCCGACAGGACTCTAATGAAAAACTGTTTTTT. Its protein is CASSSRQDSNEKLFF.

The V and J genes are TRBV27 and TRBJ1-2, with 7 bases fitting TRBD1. CDR1 MNHEY and CDR2 SMNVEV come from the germline V gene (reference sequence). This CDR3 is built from 13 residues. V was pared by 9 bases and J by 2 bases, with 6 bases of the junction left unmatched. DNA for the CDR3: TGTGCCAGTAGAAGAGGGGGCAACTATGGCTACACCTTC. As protein: CASRRGGNYGYTF.